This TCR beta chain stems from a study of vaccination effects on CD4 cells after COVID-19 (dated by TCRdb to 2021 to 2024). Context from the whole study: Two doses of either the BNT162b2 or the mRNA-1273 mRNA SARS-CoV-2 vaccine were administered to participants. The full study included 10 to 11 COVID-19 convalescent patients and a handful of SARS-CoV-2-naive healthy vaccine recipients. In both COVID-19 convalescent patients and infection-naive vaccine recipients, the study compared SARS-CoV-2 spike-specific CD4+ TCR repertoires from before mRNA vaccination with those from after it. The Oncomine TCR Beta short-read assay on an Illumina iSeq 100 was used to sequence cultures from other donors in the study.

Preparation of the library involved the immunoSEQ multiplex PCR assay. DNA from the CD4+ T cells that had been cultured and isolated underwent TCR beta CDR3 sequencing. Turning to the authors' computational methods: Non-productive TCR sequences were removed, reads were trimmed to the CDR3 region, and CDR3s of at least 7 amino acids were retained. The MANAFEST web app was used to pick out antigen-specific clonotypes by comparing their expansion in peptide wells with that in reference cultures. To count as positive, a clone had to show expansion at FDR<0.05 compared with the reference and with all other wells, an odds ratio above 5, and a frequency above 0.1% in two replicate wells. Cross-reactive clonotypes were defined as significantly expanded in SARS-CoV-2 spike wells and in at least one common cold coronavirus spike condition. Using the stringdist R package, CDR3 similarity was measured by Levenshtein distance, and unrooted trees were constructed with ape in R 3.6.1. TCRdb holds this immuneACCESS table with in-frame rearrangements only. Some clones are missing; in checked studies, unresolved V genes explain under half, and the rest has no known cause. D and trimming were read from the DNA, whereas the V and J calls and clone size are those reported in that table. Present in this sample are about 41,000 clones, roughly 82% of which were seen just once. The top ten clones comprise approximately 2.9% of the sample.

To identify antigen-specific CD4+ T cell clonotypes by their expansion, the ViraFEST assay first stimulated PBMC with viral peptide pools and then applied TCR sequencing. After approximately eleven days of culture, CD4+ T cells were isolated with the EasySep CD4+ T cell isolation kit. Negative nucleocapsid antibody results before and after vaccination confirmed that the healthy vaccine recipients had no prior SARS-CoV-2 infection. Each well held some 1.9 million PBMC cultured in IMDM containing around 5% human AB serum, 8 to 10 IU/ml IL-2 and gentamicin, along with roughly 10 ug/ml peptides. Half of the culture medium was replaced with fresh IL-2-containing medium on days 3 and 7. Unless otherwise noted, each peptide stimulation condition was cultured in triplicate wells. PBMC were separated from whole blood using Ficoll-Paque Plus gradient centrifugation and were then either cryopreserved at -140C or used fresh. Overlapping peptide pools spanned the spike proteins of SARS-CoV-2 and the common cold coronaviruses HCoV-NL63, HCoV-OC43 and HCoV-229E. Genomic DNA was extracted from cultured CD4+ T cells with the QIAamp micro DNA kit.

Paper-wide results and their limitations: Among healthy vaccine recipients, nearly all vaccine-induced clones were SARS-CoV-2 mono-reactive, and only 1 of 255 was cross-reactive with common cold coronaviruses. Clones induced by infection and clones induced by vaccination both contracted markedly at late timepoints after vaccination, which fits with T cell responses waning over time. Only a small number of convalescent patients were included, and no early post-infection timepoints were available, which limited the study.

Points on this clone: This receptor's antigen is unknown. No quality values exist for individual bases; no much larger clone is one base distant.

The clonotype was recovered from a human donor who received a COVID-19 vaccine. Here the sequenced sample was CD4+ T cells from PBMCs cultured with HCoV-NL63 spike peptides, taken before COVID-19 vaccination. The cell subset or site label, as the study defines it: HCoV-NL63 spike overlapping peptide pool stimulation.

Here is the DNA: TGCGCCAGCAGCCTCCCGGGACAGGCAGATACGCAGTATTTT. This is translated as CASSLPGQADTQYF. The sequence links TRBV5-1 to TRBJ2-3; TRBD1 lines up with 8 middle nucleotides. At the junction V is shortened by 4 bases and J by 4 bases; bases outside the gene matches: 5. Counted from cysteine to phenylalanine, this CDR3 has 14 amino acids. Only the CDR3 DNA stays, 42 bases, in frame from base 1. CDR1 and CDR2 were assigned from the germline V gene as SGHRS and YFSETQ. Supplemented by the reference TRBV5-1 and TRBJ2-3 proteins around the CDR3, the complete variable domain is KAGVTQTPRYLIKTRGQQVTLSCSPISGHRSVSWYQQTPGQGLQFLFEYFSETQRNKGNFPGRFSGRQFSNSRSEMNVSTLELGDSALYLCASSLPGQADTQYFGPGTRLTVL.